The 16 T cell receptor beta chains in this list originate from one sample, sequenced in a study of T cells in Graves' hyperthyroidism and ophthalmopathy. There were TCR beta CDR3 regions amplified from RNA transcripts. The HTBI primer set was used in a first-round RT-PCR of the TCR CDR3. A single record per CDR3 protein comes from TCRdb applying MiXCR to the multiplex PCR reads. The sample consists of approximately 610,000 distinct CDR3 sequences, under 15% of them appearing once. The sequenced material came from blood. The receptors here all came from a woman aged 40 to 55 with Graves' ophthalmopathy.

This clonotype has a handful of counts. The chain joins TRBV4-2 to TRBJ2-7; 9 nucleotides match TRBD1. Germline-derived CDR1 and CDR2 are LGHNA and YNFKEQ. V gave up 0 bases and J gave up 3 bases; unmatched junction bases: 6. There are 16 residues in the CDR3. The CDR3 protein is CASSQDRGQGYYEQYF. The CDR3 DNA reads as TGTGCCAGCAGCCAAGATCGGGGACAGGGATACTACGAGCAGTACTTC.

The genes are TRBV7-3 and TRBJ1-1, with 8 bases lining up with TRBD1. J lost 0 bases, V lost 5 bases, and 11 bases had no gene match. The CDR3 loop spans 17 amino acids. CDR1 SGHTA and CDR2 FQGTGA come from the germline V gene. The CDR3 loop reads CASSEVPGQVLNTEAFF. Here the CDR3 DNA reads TGTGCCAGCAGCGAAGTCCCGGGACAGGTTTTGAACACTGAAGCTTTCTTT.

This clonotype was seen at least ten times. CDR3 in amino acids: CASMSGTDNQPQHF. As DNA, the CDR3 is TGTGCCAGCATGAGCGGGACAGACAATCAGCCCCAGCATTTT. The genes are TRBV7-2 and TRBJ1-5; TRBD1 aligns across 7 bases. The J segment lost 3 bases and the V segment lost 7 bases, leaving 6 bases of the junction unmatched. The CDR3 runs 14 residues. CDR1 is SGHTA and CDR2 is FQGNSA in the germline V gene.

This rearrangement joins TRBV12-3 or TRBV12-4 to TRBJ1-5, with D possibly TRBD1 on 6 matching bases. Deletions cut 4 bases from V and 0 bases from J, with 16 bases between. This CDR3 region has 17 residues. The CDR3 reads CASSCGTPNYSNQPQHF. The DNA of the CDR3 is TGTGCCAGCAGTTGCGGGACACCCAACTATAGCAATCAGCCCCAGCATTTT.

There are a few counts of this clonotype. The J gene is TRBJ2-5, the V gene TRBV7-2; the match to TRBD2 covers 8 bases. CDR1 is SGHTA, CDR2 FQGNSA, per germline. The J segment lost 5 bases and the V segment lost 3 bases, leaving 5 bases of the junction unmatched. The CDR3 covers 14 residues. Here the CDR3 DNA reads TGTGCCAGCAGCTTCGGGAGGGGGTCCGAGACCCAGTACTTC. Protein sequence: CASSFGRGSETQYF.

On this clonotype: A much larger clonotype is one base distant, so this may be a read error. The genes are TRBV19 and TRBJ1-1; no definite D call. With 7 bases removed from V and 10 bases from J, the gap between germline ends came to 16 bases. Germline V gene sequence: CDR1 LNHDA, CDR2 SQIVND (reference sequence). CDR3 size: 12 residues. CDR3 protein: CASNGGRPGAFF. The CDR3 DNA is TGTGCCAGTAATGGCGGTAGACCCGGAGCTTTCTTT.

This clonotype was seen ten or more times. This chain joins TRBV24-1 and TRBJ1-5; D gene unclear. CDR3 size: 14 residues. CDR1 and CDR2 (germline): KGHDR, SFDVKD. V gave up 5 bases and J gave up 5 bases, with 12 bases separating them. For the CDR3, the DNA is TGTGCCACCAGTGGGCAAGGCGTGTATCAGCCCCAGCATTTT. Translation: CATSGQGVYQPQHF.

This clonotype was detected many times. This chain uses TRBV6-2 or TRBV6-3 with TRBJ1-1; no firm D call. V lost 6 bases and J lost 5, with 25 bases in between. Germline CDR1 and CDR2: MNHEY and SVGEGT. The CDR3 loop spans 17 amino acids. This chain's CDR3 is CASRQYVRANRHTEAFF. The CDR3 region has the DNA TGTGCCAGCAGACAATACGTCCGGGCCAACCGGCATACTGAAGCTTTCTTT.

Many counts were recorded for this clonotype. This chain links TRBV5-1 with TRBJ1-2; D gene unclear. CDR1 is SGHRS, CDR2 YFSETQ, per germline. The CDR3 has 13 residues. The V gene lost 3 bases and the J gene lost 4 bases, with 10 bases spanning the gap. CDR3 DNA sequence: TGCGCCAGCAGCTCGGATTGGAGCTATGGCTACACCTTC. Translating gives CASSSDWSYGYTF.

This CDR3 reads CAISERGGSTDTQYF. In nucleotides, the CDR3 is TGTGCCATCAGTGAACGGGGCGGGAGCACAGATACGCAGTATTTT. The chain has TRBV10-3 and TRBJ2-3; D is tentatively TRBD1 or TRBD2 (5 bases each). Germline lookup yields CDR1 ENHRY and CDR2 SYGVKD. The CDR3 runs 15 residues. Between the trimmed V and J ends, which lost 3 bases and 0 bases, there was a span of 10 bases.

This clonotype has more than one count but fewer than ten. The chain uses TRBV28 and TRBJ1-5; D is perhaps TRBD1 (6 bases). V was cut by 5 bases and J by 2 bases, with 13 bases left in between. The CDR3 has 15 amino acids. CDR1 and CDR2 (germline): MDHEN, SYDVKM. The CDR3 DNA follows: TGTGCCAGCAGTACCAGGGGACATGGCAATCAGCCCCAGCATTTT. It translates to CASSTRGHGNQPQHF.

This clonotype was found many times. The chain couples TRBV12-3 or TRBV12-4 to TRBJ1-5; D gene ambiguous. V was trimmed by 7 bases and J by 5 bases, leaving 12 bases between them. CDR3 size: 13 residues. CDR3 amino acids: CASTLTLHQPQHF. CDR3 nucleotides: TGTGCCAGCACCCTGACACTCCATCAGCCCCAGCATTTT.

In this sample, this clonotype turned up many times. This chain uses TRBV27 with TRBJ2-7, with 7 bases identical to TRBD1. CDR3 length equals 14 residues. The V segment lost 0 bases and the J segment 3 bases; nucleotides outside the gene matches: 2. Germline values: CDR1 MNHEY, CDR2 SMNVEV (reference sequence). The CDR3 region has the DNA TGTGCCAGCAGTTTATCGCCAGGGGGCTACGAGCAGTACTTC. Translated: CASSLSPGGYEQYF.

This clonotype was seen just once. The chain recombines TRBV2 with TRBJ1-1; D ambiguous. The germline gives CDR1 SNHLY, CDR2 FYNNEI. This CDR3 comprises 13 residues. Trimming cost V 7 bases and J 1 base, with 10 bases left between them. CDR3 nucleotide sequence: TGTGCCAGCAAATGGGGAAGGAACACTGAAGCTTTCTTT. It encodes CASKWGRNTEAFF.

This clonotype has a handful of counts. The CDR3 region is CAISGTGGGGANVLTF. The CDR3 DNA sequence: TGTGCCATCAGTGGGACAGGGGGAGGTGGGGCCAACGTCCTGACTTTC. The chain has TRBV10-3 and TRBJ2-6, with TRBD1 identical over 10 bases. The V gene end was trimmed by 4 bases and the J gene end by 3 bases; junction bases not matched to a gene: 3. Germline assignment: CDR1 ENHRY and CDR2 SYGVKD. CDR3 length: 16 amino acids.

Many counts were recorded for this clonotype. V and J are TRBV6-1 and TRBJ1-5; 10 bases are a match to TRBD1. CDR1 and CDR2 (germline): MNHNS, SASEGT. The J segment lost 1 base and the V segment lost 4 bases, leaving 4 bases of the junction unmatched. The CDR3 covers 16 residues. This CDR3 reads CASSARGQGSNQPQHF. CDR3 DNA: TGTGCCAGCAGTGCCAGGGGACAGGGGAGCAATCAGCCCCAGCATTTT.